The TCR beta chain under discussion was sequenced for a study of shared clonotypes between healthy human individuals. Study context: The study enrolled a couple of women and three men aged 18 to 49.

Study-wide results and limits: There were few donors, and this limited the genetic and exposure-history diversity represented.

In this sample, this clone turned up once. Its specificity is unknown. CDR1 SQVTM and CDR2 ANQGSEA come from the germline V gene. The CDR3 sequence is 15 residues long. The J segment lost 9 bases and the V segment lost 0 bases, leaving 12 bases of the junction unmatched. Several immunoSEQ 96-well plates shared each subset's DNA, each plate a replicate. Assay: immunoSEQ multiplex PCR; the TCRdb copy retains only in-frame clones and omits some. Among about 2.4 million clones, 80% to 95% were seen once, and the ten largest hold more than 0.35%. Subsets obtained from CD4+ cells comprised CD45RA+ naive and CD45RA-negative memory cells.

The receptor comes from a young man in good health. Some clones in this sample may be carry-over from other donors' samples. The chain has TRBV29-1 and TRBJ2-5, with 8 bases matching TRBD2. The sequencing sample was made of naive CD4+ T cells from PBMCs. Indicated subset: CD45RA+ positively selected. In DNA form, the CDR3 reads TGCAGCGTTGAAGATCAACTAGCGGCGGCTATGGCCCAGTACTTC. Its protein product is CSVEDQLAAAMAQYF.